This passage covers 25 T cell receptor beta chains from one sample sequenced in a study of blood T cell repertoires in COVID-19. TCRdb keeps only in-frame clones here, not all; method: immunoSEQ multiplex PCR. The data contain 200,000 to 250,000 clones, 65% to 90% of them seen just once; the ten biggest clones take up about 8.9%. The sample taken for sequencing was peripheral blood. The receptors here all came from a man aged 45-60 years with active or convalescent COVID-19.

A single count supports this clone. The rearrangement joins TRBV10-1 to TRBJ2-2, with TRBD2 as a possible D gene (6 bases). The germline V and J ends were trimmed by 2 bases and 6 bases, with 16 bases remaining between them. Germline assignment: CDR1 WNHNN and CDR2 SYGVQD (reference sequence). There are 16 residues in the CDR3. CDR3 amino acids: CASSEKCLASPGELFF. The DNA of the CDR3 is TGCGCCAGCAGTGAGAAGTGCCTAGCGTCGCCCGGGGAGCTGTTTTTT.

Note on this clone: The identical CDR3 is also encoded by other nucleotide sequences in the sample. The CDR3 region is CASSLGRAYEQYF. In DNA, the CDR3 is TGTGCCAGCAGTTTAGGCAGGGCCTACGAGCAGTACTTC. The chain employs TRBV27 and TRBJ2-7; tentative D call: TRBD1 (5 bases). This CDR3 has 13 residues. CDR1 and CDR2 from the germline V gene are MNHEY and SMNVEV (reference sequence). With 2 bases removed from V and 2 bases from J, the gap between germline ends came to 7 bases.

In its sample, this clone was seen once. The chain uses TRBV12-3 or TRBV12-4 and TRBJ2-1; possibly TRBD2 for D (5 bases). The CDR3 length is 12 residues. Deletions cut 3 bases from V and 9 bases from J, with 9 bases between. CDR3 coding DNA: TGTGCCAGCAGTTTTGGGGAGAGTGAGCAGTTCTTC. It specifies CASSFGESEQFF.

This clone showed up just a few times. This sequence joins TRBV6-6 and TRBJ1-1; unclear D gene. Trimming removed 1 base at V and 6 bases at J, with 6 bases between. Germline V gene sequence: CDR1 MNHNY, CDR2 SVGAGI (reference sequence). The CDR3 has 12 residues. The CDR3, as DNA: TGTGCCAGCAGTTACTTCCAGGCTGAAGCTTTCTTT. It is translated as CASSYFQAEAFF.

This clone has a count of ten or more. The chain employs TRBV21-1 and TRBJ1-1; the table's D gene call, TRBD1, was not cross checked with the DNA. TRBV21-1 is a pseudogene locus. This CDR3 region has 16 residues. DNA of the CDR3: TGTGCCAGCAGCTCCAGGGGGAACGGGATGAACACTGAAGCTTTCTTT. Translating it yields CASSSRGNGMNTEAFF.

The genes are TRBV5-1 and TRBJ2-1; 11 bases map to TRBD2. The CDR3 has 15 amino acids. Germline V CDR1 and CDR2: SGHRS, YFSETQ. The V gene end was trimmed by 4 bases and the J gene end by 4 bases; junction bases not matched to a gene: 4. For the CDR3, the DNA is TGCGCCAGCAGCACGGGACTAGCGGAATACAATGAGCAGTTCTTC. Translated, it gives CASSTGLAEYNEQFF.

The chain carries TRBV6-4 and TRBJ2-3; possibly TRBD1 for D (6 bases). Germline V lookup: CDR1 MRHNA, CDR2 SNTAGT. Trimming stripped 0 bases from V and 0 bases from J, with 7 bases between. The CDR3 covers 15 residues. The CDR3 nucleotides read TGTGCCAGCAGTGACTCGACAGGTAGCACAGATACGCAGTATTTT. This encodes CASSDSTGSTDTQYF.

This sequence joins TRBV9 and TRBJ2-3; D unclear. The length of the CDR3 is 12 residues. CDR1 is SGDLS and CDR2 is YYNGEE in the germline V gene. V was clipped by 6 bases and J by 8 bases, with 13 bases between them. The CDR3: CASTAFLGTQYF. CDR3 bases: TGTGCCAGCACCGCGTTTCTAGGTACGCAGTATTTT.

The V gene is TRBV12-3 or TRBV12-4, the J gene TRBJ1-1; D remains ambiguous. The V gene lost 2 bases and the J gene lost 10 bases, with 11 bases spanning the gap. The CDR3 length is 12 residues. The CDR3 here is CASSLLGPGAFF. CDR3 in DNA: TGTGCCAGCAGTTTATTAGGTCCGGGAGCTTTCTTT.

V and J are TRBV4-3 and TRBJ1-5; the D gene is possibly TRBD1 (6 bases). The CDR3 has 14 amino acids. Trimming took off 4 bases at V and 5 bases at J, with 12 bases between the two ends. CDR1 and CDR2 (germline): LGHNA, YSLEER. The CDR3 coding sequence is TGCGCCAGCAGCCCGGGGACATCTTATCAGCCCCAGCATTTT. This gives the protein CASSPGTSYQPQHF.

The V and J genes are TRBV2 and TRBJ2-4; 7 bases agree with TRBD2. The V segment lost 7 bases and the J segment 7 bases; nucleotides outside the gene matches: 4. CDR3 size: 12 residues. In germline, CDR1 is SNHLY, CDR2 FYNNEI. The CDR3 protein is CASMGDYNIQYF. In DNA, the CDR3 is TGTGCCAGCATGGGGGACTACAACATTCAGTACTTC.

The V call is TRBV3-1 (or the pseudogene TRBV3-2), the J call TRBJ2-7; D perhaps matches TRBD1 (5 bases). The CDR3 contains 15 residues. V dropped 2 bases and J dropped 3 bases, with 14 bases sitting between them. From germline, CDR1 is LGHDT and CDR2 YNNKEL (reference sequence). The CDR3 DNA follows: TGTGCCAGCAGCCAAACCTCAGGGTTAGGCTACGAGCAGTACGTC. Translation gives CASSQTSGLGYEQYV.

J is TRBJ2-1 and V is TRBV2; 7 nucleotides agree with TRBD2. There are 11 residues in the CDR3. After removal of 9 bases from V and 10 bases from J, the junction contained 6 bases not matched to a gene. Germline V gene data show CDR1 as SNHLY and CDR2 as FYNNEI. The CDR3 region has the DNA TGTGCCAGGGGGAGGGAAGGCGAGCAGTTCTTC. It yields the protein CARGREGEQFF.

The sample holds one count of this clone. V gene TRBV5-1 combines with J gene TRBJ1-2; D unclear. Trimming left V 0 bases short and J 2 bases short, with 11 bases between. Germline lookup yields CDR1 SGHRS and CDR2 YFSETQ. CDR3 length: 15 residues. CDR3 protein: CASSLVSAGNYGYTF. DNA of the CDR3: TGCGCCAGCAGCTTGGTTTCCGCAGGCAACTATGGCTACACCTTC.

CDR3 coding DNA: TGTGCCTGGAGTAAGGGCGGGAGGGCCGGAGGGGCAGATACGCAGTATTTT. This codes for CAWSKGGRAGGADTQYF. This chain links TRBV30 with TRBJ2-3; the match to TRBD2 covers 9 bases. The CDR3 loop spans 17 amino acids. Germline V gene data show CDR1 as GTSNPN and CDR2 as SVGIG (reference sequence). With V trimmed by 2 bases and J by 4 bases, 13 bases remained unmatched.

This chain joins TRBV7-6 and TRBJ2-3; weak D call: TRBD2 (6 bases). The CDR3 is made up of 16 amino acids. V lost 5 bases and J 0 bases, leaving 15 bases between the germline ends. CDR1 and CDR2 from the germline V gene are SGHVS and FNYEAQ. The DNA for the CDR3 is TGTGCCAGCAGCCTCCAGTCTAGCGCTAGCACAGATACGCAGTATTTT. Amino acids: CASSLQSSASTDTQYF.

The chain's CDR3 is CASSQSRDREETQYF. CDR3 bases: TGCGCCAGCAGCCAGAGCCGGGACAGAGAAGAGACCCAGTACTTC. The chain carries TRBV4-3 and TRBJ2-5; TRBD1 agrees at 7 bases. J was trimmed by 3 bases and V by 3 bases; bases with no gene match: 7. This CDR3 region has 15 residues. The germline CDR1 and CDR2 sequences are LGHNA and YSLEER.

V usage is TRBV7-2 and J usage is TRBJ1-5; D unresolved. Germline V gene lookup returns CDR1 SGHTA and CDR2 FQGNSA. The CDR3 is 13 amino acids. Trimming took off 5 bases at V and 5 bases at J, with 10 bases between the two ends. Written as DNA, the CDR3 is TGTGCCAGCAGCCAGGCCCTGGATCAGCCCCAGCATTTT. Protein: CASSQALDQPQHF.

The CDR3 DNA follows: TGTGCCAGCAGCCCCCGGACAGGGTTGGGGTACACTGAAGCTTTCTTT. As protein: CASSPRTGLGYTEAFF. This rearrangement joins TRBV7-9 to TRBJ1-1; 8 bases are a match to TRBD1. V shed 5 bases, J shed 3 bases, and the junction held 11 bases outside the gene matches. The CDR3 loop spans 16 amino acids. Per germline, CDR1 SEHNR and CDR2 FQNEAQ (reference sequence).

The chain carries TRBV2 and TRBJ2-5; TRBD2 agrees at 15 bases. The length of the CDR3 is 17 residues. With 4 bases clipped from V and 5 bases from J, the junction kept 8 bases outside the gene matches. The germline V gene has CDR1 SNHLY and CDR2 FYNNEI. This CDR3 is CASSVGLAGGAEETQYF. The CDR3 nucleotides read TGTGCCAGCAGTGTTGGACTAGCGGGGGGGGCCGAGGAGACCCAGTACTTC.

V usage is TRBV7-9 and J usage is TRBJ2-5, with D possibly TRBD2 on 6 matching bases. This CDR3 has 15 residues. CDR1 and CDR2 from the germline V gene are SEHNR and FQNEAQ (reference sequence). V was pared by 0 bases and J by 4 bases, with 12 bases between. This CDR3 is CASSLAGGVRETQYF. DNA of the CDR3: TGTGCCAGCAGCTTAGCGGGAGGAGTGCGAGAGACCCAGTACTTC.

V usage is TRBV19 and J usage is TRBJ2-6; weak D call: TRBD1 (5 bases). Trimming took 6 bases from V and 0 from J, leaving 18 bases between them. Germline V lookup: CDR1 LNHDA, CDR2 SQIVND (reference sequence). This CDR3 contains 18 residues. CDR3: CASSIFQTGVSGANVLTF. CDR3 nucleotide sequence: TGTGCCAGTAGCATATTCCAAACAGGCGTCTCTGGGGCCAACGTCCTGACTTTC.

The chain is built from TRBV19 and TRBJ2-7; D perhaps matches TRBD1 (5 bases). The CDR3 loop spans 15 amino acids. V was cut by 5 bases and J by 3 bases, with 17 bases left in between. In germline, CDR1 is LNHDA, CDR2 SQIVND (reference sequence). The CDR3 region is CASSSSHRGYYEQYF. As DNA, the CDR3 is TGTGCCAGTAGTTCCTCCCATAGGGGATACTACGAGCAGTACTTC.

This clone has only one observation. At one boundary the junction diverges from the germline segment, which might be a read error. The rearrangement links TRBV6-5 to TRBJ2-3; 11 bases fit TRBD1. CDR1 is MNHEY and CDR2 is SVGAGI in the germline V gene. The CDR3 runs 14 residues. CDR3 protein: CASRTGGAPDTQYF. DNA of the CDR3: TGTGCCAGCCGGACAGGGGGCGCCCCAGATACGCAATATTTT.

CDR3 sequence (DNA): TGTGCCAGCATTACTCCGGGAGACGATTCACCCCTCCACTTT. Translation: CASITPGDDSPLHF. The chain is built from TRBV28 and TRBJ1-6; D gene unclear. Germline assignment: CDR1 MDHEN and CDR2 SYDVKM. V shed 7 bases and J shed 8 bases, with 15 bases lying between them. This CDR3 has 14 amino acids. Filled out from reference TRBV28 and TRBJ1-6, the complete variable domain reads DVKVTQSSRYLVKRTGEKVFLECVQDMDHENMFWYRQDPGLGLRLIYFSYDVKMKEKGDIPEGYSVSREKKERFSLILESASTNQTSMYLCASITPGDDSPLHFGNGTRLTVT.